The source of this T cell receptor beta chain is a study of shared clonotypes between healthy human individuals. This CDR3 has 14 residues. Germline-derived CDR1 and CDR2 are SGHTA and FQGNSA. Trimming stripped 1 base from V and 1 base from J, with 7 bases between. The repertoire was sequenced with immunoSEQ multiplex PCR; TCRdb's copy has only in-frame clones and lacks some. Altogether 170,000 or so clones are present, approximately 60% being singletons, with the ten largest covering about 9.4%. Comments on this clone: Other DNA sequences in the same sample also yield this CDR3.

V usage is TRBV7-2 and J usage is TRBJ2-5; D call uncertain. The sample consisted of memory CD4+ T cells sorted from blood. Subset denoted: CD45RA-negative fraction. The TCR sequence derives from a young man in good health. The CDR3 is CASSLGRAQETQYF. The CDR3 nucleotides are TGTGCCAGCAGCTTAGGCCGGGCCCAAGAGACCCAGTACTTC.